This T cell receptor beta chain was observed in a study of human T cells and chemical hapten exposure (dated by TCRdb to the early 2020s). Concerning the study at large: For sensitization, 2% DPC in acetone was applied to an approximately 2 cm by approximately 2 cm area of upper inner arm skin. Alopecia areata with under or over 50% scalp involvement, alopecia totalis and alopecia universalis were represented in the patient cohort, which was mostly female. In alopecia patients, the study followed how the peripheral blood TCR repertoire changed in vivo over primary and secondary sensitization to diphenylcyclopropenone (DPC), a hapten. Blood was sampled from patients pre-sensitization (week 0) and at 2, 6 and about 24 weeks after DPC sensitization. Some 29 alopecia patients gave blood for TCR sequencing at one to four time points (pre-sensitization, 2, 6 and 24 weeks). Patients additionally received weekly therapeutic DPC doses to the scalp throughout the roughly 26-week study period. Libraries were pooled for sequencing, and variation in per-sample TCR yields was attributed mainly to small differences in library volumes within the pool. Patch testing was performed on the upper back with Finn chambers containing 0.01% DPC, and the patch tests were scored after 6 days according to International Contact Dermatitis Research Group standards.

Here is what the overall study found, with its caveats: Patch test score correlated positively with the number of PT1 expanded TCRs, reaching significance at thresholds 8, 16 and 32 but not at 4. Significantly more large CDR3 similarity clusters were formed by expanded TCRs than by pre-sensitization or healthy control sets, consistent with antigen-driven responses. Because all patients had alopecia, a presumed autoimmune disease, the immune response of the patients might differ from that of healthy individuals. The number of TCRs above 1 in 1000 frequency did not change with DPC sensitization; there was no evidence of global repertoire structure alterations. Repeated subsampling changed both the strength of the expansion versus patch-test correlation and the threshold at which that correlation became significant.

Library prep was done by RACE. For sequencing, a NextSeq 500 was employed. During library preparation, unique molecular identifiers were attached to individual cDNA molecules so that TCRs could be counted quantitatively and reproducibly. From each blood RNA sample, both TCR alpha and TCR beta chains were sequenced. Per the source publication's procedure: Samples had a median of roughly 87,000 TCRs, with a range from about 20,000 to 690,600. The Decombinator software suite was used to annotate the V, J and CDR3 of the TCR reads. To make PS versus PT1 abundance plots, every sample was subsampled to the same number of TCRs (28,000). TCRs were defined as expanded if absent before sensitization and observed at least eight times at the 2-week time point. TCRdb's own reprocessing of the public reads used fastp at Q25 and MiXCR and kept productive beta chains. Under each unique CDR3 protein, matching rows form one entry showing the most common genes and DNA. Clone size and V and J calls follow TCRdb, not the original study. A total of some 70,000 distinct CDR3 sequences appear in this sample, 10% to 11% of them only once. The top ten constitute approximately 5.5% of the sample.

The time point label, read with the paper, signifies: pre-sensitization, week 0. Reading the label with the study, this specimen's treatment or condition is: therapeutic diphenylcyclopropenone sensitization with weekly scalp DPC. At every patch-test visit, the blood draw took place before the patch test was put on. To be eligible, patients had to be aged 18 to 70, diagnosed with alopecia and judged suitable for DPC therapy, while pregnant patients were excluded. Total RNA was extracted from unfractionated whole blood that had been collected in Tempus Blood RNA tubes. There are a few counts of this clonotype. This receptor's antigen is unknown. There are no base qualities to consult, and no much larger clone falls within one base. The CDR3, cysteine through phenylalanine, is 15 amino acids long. Only the CDR3 part of the read is kept: 45 bases, read in frame from the first base. Ends trimmed: V by 7 bases, J by 6 bases; bases unmatched to a gene: 11. CDR1 LNHDA and CDR2 SQIVND were looked up in the germline V gene (reference sequence).

The sequencing here drew on whole blood, taken in connection with sensitization to the hapten diphenylcyclopropenone (DPC). The clonotype comes from a woman between 50 and 59 years old with alopecia areata. Some clones in this sample may be carry-over from other donors' samples. The chain is made from TRBV19 and TRBJ1-5, with 8 middle bases fitting TRBD1. The nucleotide sequence reads TGTGCCAGTACCCGAGACAGGGGTCGCGGTCAGCCCCAGCATTTT. Its translation reads: CASTRDRGRGQPQHF. Reference TRBV19 and TRBJ1-5 proteins supply the regions before and after the CDR3; the full variable domain is: DGGITQSPKYLFRKEGQNVTLSCEQNLNHDAMYWYRQDPGQGLRLIYYSQIVNDFQKGDIAEGYSVSREKKESFPLTVTSAQKNPTAFYLCASTRDRGRGQPQHFGDGTRLSIL.